Presented here are 28 T cell receptor beta chains from one specimen sequenced in a study of blood T cell repertoires in COVID-19. Method: immunoSEQ multiplex PCR; TCRdb's copy keeps in-frame clones and lacks some. The sample includes 100,000 to 150,000 clones, around 82% of them seen just once. Sequenced material: peripheral blood. Receptors originate from a woman younger than 45 who had recovered from COVID-19.

J is TRBJ2-5 and V is TRBV14, with D possibly TRBD2 on 6 matching bases. The V gene lost 4 bases and the J gene lost 3 bases, with 18 bases spanning the gap. CDR1 is SGHDN, CDR2 FVKESK, per germline. This CDR3 comprises 16 residues. CDR3 nucleotide sequence: TGTGCCAGCAGCCGCTACCTCGGGAGTTTGGAAGAGACCCAGTACTTC. Its protein is CASSRYLGSLEETQYF. Together with reference TRBV14 and TRBJ2-5, the CDR3 gives the full variable domain: EAGVTQFPSHSVIEKGQTVTLRCDPISGHDNLYWYRRVMGKEIKFLLHFVKESKQDESGMPNNRFLAERTGGTYSTLKVQPAELEDSGVYFCASSRYLGSLEETQYFGPGTRLLVL.

The chain has TRBV7-3 and TRBJ2-6, with 9 bases fitting TRBD2. CDR3 size: 16 residues. V was clipped by 3 bases and J by 11 bases; unmatched bases: 11. CDR1 SGHTA and CDR2 FQGTGA come from the germline V gene. For the CDR3, the DNA is TGTGCCAGCAGCTTGGGTGCTAGCGGGGATTTTGACGTCCTGACTTTC. This translates into CASSLGASGDFDVLTF.

This clone was recorded once. CDR3 sequence reads: CASSLEGGGYGYTF. The CDR3 DNA reads as TGTGCCAGCAGCTTAGAGGGGGGAGGCTATGGCTACACCTTC. The rearrangement links TRBV11-3 to TRBJ1-2, with D perhaps matching TRBD1 (5 bases). This CDR3 is built from 14 residues. The V gene lost 0 bases and the J gene lost 4 bases, with 9 bases spanning the gap. Looked up from germline, CDR1 is SGHNT and CDR2 is YENEEA.

With respect to this clone: An end of the junction does not agree with germline; a read error may underlie this. This sequence joins TRBV7-7 and TRBJ2-3, with TRBD2 identical over 8 bases. The CDR3 covers 16 residues. Germline V gene lookup returns CDR1 SSHAT and CDR2 FNYEAQ (reference sequence). The CDR3 reads CASSPVVSGTADTQYF. The CDR3 DNA sequence: TGTGCTAGCAGCCCAGTGGTTAGCGGGACGGCAGATACGCAGTATTTT.

This clone was observed a single time. The rearrangement uses TRBV6-6 and TRBJ2-3; the D gene is possibly TRBD2 (6 bases). This CDR3 has 16 residues. V shed 6 bases and J shed 3 bases, with 19 bases lying between them. From germline, CDR1 is MNHNY and CDR2 SVGAGI (reference sequence). The CDR3 reads CASSHTTRTPTDTQYF. The DNA of the CDR3 is TGTGCCAGCAGCCATACGACTAGGACCCCTACAGATACGCAGTATTTT.

The chain is built from TRBV19 and TRBJ1-5; no clear D. The CDR3 spans 16 residues. The V gene's germline CDR1 is LNHDA and CDR2 SQIVND (reference sequence). V shed 2 bases and J shed 3 bases, with 14 bases lying between them. The CDR3 protein is CASSITSAGNNQPQHF. The DNA of the CDR3 is TGTGCCAGTAGTATAACTTCAGCCGGGAACAATCAGCCCCAGCATTTT.

The rearrangement joins TRBV2 to TRBJ2-3; 7 bases are shared with TRBD1. V dropped 6 bases and J dropped 0; count of bases not matched to a gene: 6. Per germline, CDR1 SNHLY and CDR2 FYNNEI. This CDR3 spans 15 amino acids. CDR3 nucleotide sequence: TGTGCCAGCAGGTCGACAGGGACAAGCACAGATACGCAGTATTTT. The encoded protein is CASRSTGTSTDTQYF.

The V call is TRBV6-5, the J call TRBJ1-2; the D gene is possibly TRBD1 (6 bases). The V end lost 1 base, the J end lost 6 bases, and 12 bases lay between the germline ends. There are 14 residues in the CDR3. Germline assignment: CDR1 MNHEY and CDR2 SVGAGI. CDR3 DNA: TGTGCCAGCAGTTACTACGGACAGCAGAATGGCTACACCTTC. Translated, it gives CASSYYGQQNGYTF.

This clone was detected once. Here the CDR3 DNA reads TGTGCCAGCAGCTTCCCAGGGATGGGCTACACCTTC. Its translation: CASSFPGMGYTF. The chain uses TRBV7-8 and TRBJ1-2, with D possibly matching TRBD1 (5 bases). Trimming removed 3 bases from V and 8 bases from J, with 10 bases in between. There are 12 residues in the CDR3. Per the germline V gene, CDR1 is SGHVS and CDR2 is FQNEAQ.

V gene TRBV19 combines with J gene TRBJ1-2; no clear D gene. V lost 8 bases and J 5 bases, leaving 18 bases between the germline ends. The CDR3 covers 14 residues. CDR1 is LNHDA and CDR2 is SQIVND in the germline V gene (reference sequence). CDR3 in amino acids: CASQLLGGSYGYTF. The CDR3 DNA follows: TGTGCCAGTCAACTTTTGGGCGGGAGTTATGGCTACACCTTC.

The V call is TRBV7-9, the J call TRBJ1-2; D gene unclear. V was shortened by 5 bases and J by 4 bases, with 11 bases between the two germline ends. The CDR3 sequence is 13 residues long. Germline V gene sequence: CDR1 SEHNR, CDR2 FQNEAQ (reference sequence). The CDR3, as DNA: TGTGCCAGCAGCCCTCCCCCGTCCTATGGCTACACCTTC. Its translation: CASSPPPSYGYTF.

The chain combines TRBV6-5 with TRBJ1-1; D is uncertain. The germline gives CDR1 MNHEY, CDR2 SVGAGI. This CDR3 has 15 residues. V dropped 6 bases and J dropped 3 bases, with 17 bases sitting between them. CDR3 protein: CASSSSGGRYTEAFF. CDR3 in DNA: TGTGCCAGCAGCTCCTCAGGTGGCAGGTACACTGAAGCTTTCTTT.

The count of this clone is one. This sequence joins TRBV11-2 and TRBJ1-2, with D unresolved. The V gene's germline CDR1 is SGHAT and CDR2 FQNNGV. The V and J ends lost 2 bases and 8 bases respectively, with 6 bases between them. The CDR3 is 11 amino acids. CDR3 bases: TGTGCCAGCAGCTTAAGTCAGGGCTACACCTTC. It codes for CASSLSQGYTF.

V is TRBV5-8 and J is TRBJ1-5; D gene ambiguous. Germline values: CDR1 SGHTS, CDR2 YDEGEE. This CDR3 spans 15 amino acids. V gave up 4 bases and J gave up 4 bases, with 15 bases separating them. CDR3 in amino acids: CASSKRLKENQPQHF. DNA for the CDR3: TGTGCCAGCAGCAAGCGTTTGAAGGAGAATCAGCCCCAGCATTTT. Based on the CDR3 plus reference TRBV5-8 and TRBJ1-5, the full variable domain is EAGVTQSPTHLIKTRGQQATLRCSPISGHTSVYWYQQALGLGLQFLLWYDEGEERNRGNFPPRFSGRQFPNYSSELNVNALELEDSALYLCASSKRLKENQPQHFGDGTRLSIL.

This chain joins TRBV5-1 and TRBJ2-1; 7 bases agree with TRBD1. The V segment lost 2 bases and the J segment 2 bases; nucleotides outside the gene matches: 4. Germline CDR1 and CDR2: SGHRS and YFSETQ. CDR3 length: 15 amino acids. The CDR3 protein is CASSLWQGAYNEQFF. The CDR3 DNA follows: TGCGCCAGCAGCTTATGGCAGGGGGCCTACAATGAGCAGTTCTTC.

The V and J genes are TRBV10-2 and TRBJ2-3, with D unresolved. The length of the CDR3 is 14 residues. Germline lookup yields CDR1 WSHSY and CDR2 SAAADI. Trimming removed 8 bases at V and 6 bases at J, with 18 bases between. The CDR3 sequence: CASSSPQVLDTQYF. Here the CDR3 DNA reads TGCGCCAGCTCCTCCCCACAAGTCCTTGATACGCAGTATTTT.

This chain uses TRBV6-6 with TRBJ1-4; D is undetermined. The germline CDR1 and CDR2 sequences are MNHNY and SVGAGI (reference sequence). The V end lost 10 bases, the J end lost 0 bases, and 9 bases lay between the germline ends. This CDR3 contains 13 residues. The DNA for the CDR3 is TGTGCCACCGAGGCGTCAACTAATGAAAAACTGTTTTTT. Translated: CATEASTNEKLFF.

V and J are TRBV6-2 or TRBV6-3 and TRBJ2-5, with 8 bases that match TRBD2. This CDR3 is 14 amino acids long. Trimming removed 5 bases from V and 3 bases from J; junction bases left unmatched: 5. CDR1 MNHEY and CDR2 SVGEGT come from the germline V gene. This CDR3 reads CASSERGIEETQYF. The CDR3 DNA reads TGTGCCAGCAGTGAGCGGGGGATTGAAGAGACCCAGTACTTC.

This clone was observed once. V and J are TRBV5-1 and TRBJ1-1, with 12 positions matching TRBD1. Per the germline V gene, CDR1 is SGHRS and CDR2 is YFSETQ. CDR3 length: 14 amino acids. Germline trimming cut 3 bases from V and 6 bases from J; bases unmatched to any gene: 3. Here the CDR3 reads CASSWGQGAPEAFF. The CDR3 nucleotides read TGCGCCAGCAGCTGGGGACAGGGGGCACCTGAAGCTTTCTTT.

V and J are TRBV6-4 and TRBJ1-1, with D maybe TRBD1 (5 bases). Germline loops: CDR1 MRHNA, CDR2 SNTAGT. The CDR3 spans 13 residues. V shed 5 bases and J shed 1 base, with 8 bases lying between them. The CDR3 DNA reads TGTGCCAGCAGTCCGACAGAGAACACTGAAGCTTTCTTT. Protein: CASSPTENTEAFF.

This clone was picked up many times. The chain uses TRBV5-5 and TRBJ1-1, with a possible D match to TRBD1 (5 bases). The CDR3 runs 13 residues. Looked up from germline, CDR1 is SGHKS and CDR2 is YYEKEE (reference sequence). V gave up 6 bases and J gave up 6 bases, with 15 bases separating them. CDR3: CASTQGEFSEAFF. Written as DNA, the CDR3 is TGTGCCAGCACTCAAGGGGAATTTTCTGAAGCTTTCTTT. Full variable domain (rest looked up from reference TRBV5-5 and TRBJ1-1): DAGVTQSPTHLIKTRGQQVTLRCSPISGHKSVSWYQQVLGQGPQFIFQYYEKEERGRGNFPDRFSARQFPNYSSELNVNALLLGDSALYLCASTQGEFSEAFFGQGTRLTVV.

J is TRBJ2-5 and V is TRBV27, with 9 bases aligning to TRBD1. V was pared by 5 bases and J by 1 base, with 8 bases of the junction left unmatched. Germline CDR1 MNHEY, CDR2 SMNVEV (reference sequence). The CDR3 contains 16 residues. CDR3 region: CASSPIGTGFQETQYF. For the CDR3, the DNA is TGTGCCAGCAGTCCGATCGGGACAGGGTTCCAAGAGACCCAGTACTTC.

The V call is TRBV7-3, the J call TRBJ1-2; maybe TRBD1 (5 bases). This CDR3 comprises 14 residues. CDR1 is SGHTA and CDR2 is FQGTGA in the germline V gene. V was cut by 5 bases and J by 7 bases, with 17 bases left in between. For the CDR3, the DNA is TGTGCCAGCAGCCCATCGGGGGGGAAGGGTGGCTACACCTTC. This translates into CASSPSGGKGGYTF.

The V gene is TRBV11-2, the J gene TRBJ2-5; 10 bases match TRBD1. This CDR3 has 15 amino acids. CDR1 is SGHAT and CDR2 is FQNNGV in the germline V gene. The trim removed 1 base at V and 2 bases at J, leaving 1 base unmatched. This CDR3 reads CASSLGDRGQETQYF. DNA for the CDR3: TGTGCCAGCAGCTTAGGGGACAGGGGTCAAGAGACCCAGTACTTC.

In DNA, the CDR3 is TGTGCCAGCAGCCAAGTACAGGGAGGAAACACCATATATTTT. The encoded protein is CASSQVQGGNTIYF. The chain recombines TRBV3-1 (or the pseudogene TRBV3-2) with TRBJ1-3, with D maybe TRBD1 (6 bases). The germline CDR1 and CDR2 sequences are LGHDT and YNNKEL (reference sequence). The CDR3 covers 14 residues. V was pared by 1 base and J by 4 bases, with 8 bases between.

This clone was recorded a few times. The CDR3 loop reads CATSRPNRGLQPQHF. The CDR3 DNA reads as TGTGCCACCAGTCGACCCAACAGGGGGCTTCAGCCCCAGCATTTT. This chain joins TRBV24-1 and TRBJ1-5, with 9 positions matching TRBD1. Per germline, CDR1 KGHDR and CDR2 SFDVKD. The CDR3 has 15 amino acids. Trimming took 6 bases from V and 6 from J; bases not matched to a gene: 8.

In nucleotides, the CDR3 is TGTGCCAGCAGTTCCCGGGAGCCCCAGCATTTT. Protein product: CASSSREPQHF. The V and J genes are TRBV6-6 and TRBJ1-5; D remains unclear. The CDR3 length is 11 residues. Germline V gene lookup returns CDR1 MNHNY and CDR2 SVGAGI (reference sequence). V was cut by 4 bases and J by 8 bases, with 6 bases left in between.

This chain links TRBV24-1 with TRBJ2-1, with 13 bases fitting TRBD2. This CDR3 contains 16 residues. V lost 3 bases, J lost 15 bases, and 13 bases stayed unmatched. CDR1 and CDR2 (germline): KGHDR, SFDVKD. The chain's CDR3 is CATSDSRGLAGTQLFF. CDR3 nucleotides: TGTGCCACCAGTGATAGTAGGGGACTAGCGGGAACCCAGCTGTTCTTC.